This passage covers 29 T cell receptor beta chains from one sample sequenced in a study of liver allograft versus peripheral blood T cells. Whole-study context: Comparative analysis was performed on T cell receptor repertoires from transplanted livers and from recipients' peripheral blood.

TCRdb passed the reads through MiXCR, listing each CDR3 protein once. The sample contains around 10,000 distinct CDR3 sequences, about 20% of which appear only once. These receptors came from a human patient who had a liver transplant. Certain T cells may be donor cells from the graft.

This clonotype was detected only once. This likely stems from a read error, as it lies one base from a far larger clone. The J gene is TRBJ1-2, the V gene TRBV27; D remains unclear. Trimming cost V 5 bases and J 0 bases, with 19 bases left between them. The germline V gene encodes CDR1 MNHEY and CDR2 SMNVEV (reference sequence). There are 17 residues in the CDR3. CDR3 loop: CASSAAPGRNANYGYTF. CDR3 sequence (DNA): TGTGCCAGCAGTGCGGCCCCGGGGAGAAATGCTAACTATGGCTACACCTTC.

By share of the sample, this clonotype is medium-sized. The rearrangement uses TRBV29-1 and TRBJ1-1; no clear D. The CDR3 sequence is 11 residues long. Germline values: CDR1 SQVTM, CDR2 ANQGSEA. The V gene lost 4 bases and the J gene lost 1 base, with 4 bases spanning the gap. CDR3: CSVAQNTEAFF. As DNA, the CDR3 is TGCAGCGTTGCCCAGAACACTGAAGCTTTCTTT.

By share of the sample, this clonotype is medium-sized (0.01 to 0.1%). The V gene is TRBV18, the J gene TRBJ1-4, with D hard to call. CDR1 is KGHSH and CDR2 is LQKENI in the germline V gene. With 0 bases removed from V and 7 bases from J, the gap between germline ends came to 12 bases. The CDR3 is 15 residues long. CDR3 sequence reads: CASSPPAGPGEKLFF. The CDR3 DNA follows: TGTGCCAGCTCACCACCGGCTGGCCCTGGTGAAAAACTGTTTTTT.

This clonotype was found many times. The rearrangement joins TRBV19 to TRBJ1-5, with 8 bases aligning to TRBD1. V was pared by 7 bases and J by 4 bases, with 6 bases of the junction left unmatched. Germline V gives CDR1 LNHDA, CDR2 SQIVND (reference sequence). The CDR3 is 14 amino acids. The CDR3 spells CASTDRGLNQPQHF. The CDR3 DNA follows: TGTGCCAGTACAGACAGGGGCCTTAATCAGCCCCAGCATTTT.

This chain's CDR3 is CASSLVGGSWSEAFF. The CDR3 DNA follows: TGTGCCAGCAGCTTAGTAGGAGGGAGTTGGTCTGAAGCTTTCTTT. The chain couples TRBV11-2 to TRBJ1-1; D is undetermined. Germline V gives CDR1 SGHAT, CDR2 FQNNGV. V lost 1 base, J lost 6 bases, and 15 bases lay in between. The CDR3 extends over 15 amino acids.

The V and J genes are TRBV12-3 or TRBV12-4 and TRBJ1-1, with a weak D call TRBD1 (5 bases). Between the trimmed V and J ends, which lost 4 bases and 1 base, there was a span of 10 bases. The CDR3 has 14 residues. CDR3 sequence: CASSSGLSNTEAFF. CDR3 DNA: TGTGCCAGCAGTTCGGGACTGTCGAACACTGAAGCTTTCTTT.

This clonotype is medium-sized in the sample. The chain links TRBV10-3 to TRBJ1-6; 10 bases map to TRBD1. CDR1 and CDR2 (germline): ENHRY, SYGVKD. The CDR3 covers 15 residues. V trimming: 4 bases; J trimming: 8 bases; junction bases outside the gene matches: 5. The CDR3 region is CAISAPGTGDSPLHF. In nucleotides, the CDR3 is TGTGCCATCAGTGCTCCCGGGACAGGGGATTCACCCCTCCACTTT.

Of note for this clonotype: Just one base apart from a much larger clone, this may be a read error. This chain links TRBV6-5 with TRBJ1-2, with 9 bases lining up with TRBD1. This CDR3 contains 20 residues. CDR1 is MNHEY, CDR2 SVGAGI, per germline. The CDR3 DNA is TGTGCCAGCAAGATGGGTGATCTTCGGGACAGGGTGAAATCTAACCATGGCTACACCTTC. Translation gives CASKMGDLRDRVKSNHGYTF.

As concerns this clonotype: A much larger clone lies a single base off, so this may be a read error. The chain employs TRBV6-5 and TRBJ1-2, with D possibly TRBD1 on 6 matching bases. Deletions cut 7 bases from V and 4 bases from J, with 16 bases between. CDR3 length: 14 residues. Germline V gene lookup returns CDR1 MNHEY and CDR2 SVGAGI. The CDR3: CASNAIQGSYGYTF. The CDR3 coding sequence is TGTGCCAGCAATGCTATTCAGGGGTCCTATGGCTACACCTTC.

The chain combines TRBV12-3 or TRBV12-4 with TRBJ1-2, with D maybe TRBD1 (5 bases). Trimming pared 6 bases from V and 1 base from J, leaving 9 bases between. The CDR3 is 13 residues long. The CDR3 nucleotides are TGTGCCAGCAGCCCGCAGGGTAACTATGGCTACACCTTC. Its protein is CASSPQGNYGYTF.

This chain uses TRBV6-1 with TRBJ1-3; 8 bases are shared with TRBD1. CDR3 length equals 17 residues. The V and J ends lost 6 bases and 0 bases, in that order; junction bases with no gene match: 10. The germline V gene encodes CDR1 MNHNS and CDR2 SASEGT. CDR3 region: CASRDPGQASSGNTIYF. The CDR3 nucleotides are TGTGCCAGCAGGGACCCGGGACAGGCCTCCTCTGGAAACACCATATATTTT.

This clonotype was counted between two and nine times. CDR3 sequence reads: CASSYSSGSNQPQHF. Written as DNA, the CDR3 is TGTGCCAGCAGTTACTCGTCCGGTAGCAATCAGCCCCAGCATTTT. The V and J genes are TRBV3-1 and TRBJ1-5; D remains unclear. CDR1 and CDR2 (germline): LGHDT, YNNKEL (reference sequence). The CDR3 has 15 residues. V was pared by 6 bases and J by 0 bases, with 12 bases between.

This clonotype is medium-sized (0.01 to 0.1%) within its sample. This sequence joins TRBV19 and TRBJ2-2; possibly TRBD1 or TRBD2 for D (5 bases each). V lost 7 bases and J 3 bases, leaving 12 bases between the germline ends. The CDR3 runs to 14 residues. Germline CDR1 reads LNHDA; CDR2 reads SQIVND (reference sequence). The CDR3 sequence is CASKGLGDTGELFF. In nucleotides, the CDR3 is TGTGCCAGTAAAGGCTTGGGGGACACCGGGGAGCTGTTTTTT.

V and J are TRBV12-3 or TRBV12-4 and TRBJ2-1, with 15 bases lining up with TRBD2. The J segment lost 2 bases and the V segment lost 5 bases, leaving 7 bases of the junction unmatched. The CDR3 consists of 18 residues. The CDR3 loop reads CASSPRTSGGAAYNEQFF. The CDR3 coding sequence is TGTGCCAGCAGTCCGAGGACTAGCGGGGGGGCGGCCTACAATGAGCAGTTCTTC.

This clonotype is labeled as medium-sized. As DNA, the CDR3 is TGTGCCAGCAGTGAAAGGGTTAGGGGGGTTGGTACGACCCTCCACTTT. It codes for CASSERVRGVGTTLHF. The genes are TRBV6-5 and TRBJ1-6, with D possibly matching TRBD1 (6 bases). The V and J ends lost 5 bases and 14 bases respectively, with 25 bases between them. The germline gives CDR1 MNHEY, CDR2 SVGAGI. The CDR3 sequence is 16 residues long.

Only a few counts were recorded for this clonotype. The chain recombines TRBV20-1 with TRBJ2-7; TRBD2 aligns across 11 bases. Losses at the gene ends were 5 bases for V and 3 bases for J; bases not matched to a gene: 9. The CDR3 length is 15 residues. Germline assignment: CDR1 DFQATT and CDR2 SNEGSKA (reference sequence). In nucleotides, the CDR3 is TGCAGTGCTTCTCCTACTAGCGGGAGCATCTACGAGCAGTACTTC. Protein product: CSASPTSGSIYEQYF.

The V gene is TRBV5-1, the J gene TRBJ1-2; D gene ambiguous. Per the germline V gene, CDR1 is SGHRS and CDR2 is YFSETQ. This CDR3 is 15 amino acids long. With 0 bases removed from V and 8 bases from J, the gap between germline ends came to 17 bases. Here the CDR3 DNA reads TGCGCCAGCAGCTTGGATGGAGATCCCATCACGGGCTACACCTTC. Translation gives CASSLDGDPITGYTF.

This clonotype has a handful of counts. The chain combines TRBV20-1 with TRBJ1-1, with TRBD1 matching 10 bases. After removal of 2 bases from V and 7 bases from J, the junction contained 13 bases not matched to a gene. CDR3 length: 16 residues. Germline V lookup: CDR1 DFQATT, CDR2 SNEGSKA (reference sequence). This chain's CDR3 is CSARSGTGVYRNEAFF. The CDR3 bases are TGCAGTGCTAGATCCGGGACAGGGGTTTATCGGAATGAAGCTTTCTTT.

This clonotype has a handful of counts. The chain uses TRBV6-1 and TRBJ1-1, with TRBD1 matching 8 bases. CDR1 and CDR2 from the germline V gene are MNHNS and SASEGT. V lost 2 bases to trimming and J lost 4 bases; unmatched junction nucleotides: 12. This CDR3 comprises 17 residues. CDR3 loop: CASSEFIGTGGITEAFF. In nucleotides, the CDR3 is TGTGCCAGCAGTGAATTTATCGGCACAGGGGGAATCACTGAAGCTTTCTTT.

This clonotype is medium-sized by share. The V call is TRBV6-1, the J call TRBJ2-3, with unresolved D. V lost 6 bases to trimming and J lost 0 bases, with 10 bases between them. The germline V gene has CDR1 MNHNS and CDR2 SASEGT. This CDR3 is built from 14 residues. The CDR3, as DNA: TGTGCCAGCAGCCCTCGTGGGAGCACAGATACGCAGTATTTT. Protein product: CASSPRGSTDTQYF.

This clonotype is medium-sized. The chain recombines TRBV19 with TRBJ1-4; D might be TRBD1 (5 bases). The CDR3 spans 13 residues. The germline CDR1 and CDR2 sequences are LNHDA and SQIVND (reference sequence). V was trimmed by 7 bases and J by 8 bases, leaving 14 bases between them. The CDR3 loop is CASTQKGTEKLFF. The DNA for the CDR3 is TGTGCCAGTACCCAGAAAGGGACGGAAAAACTGTTTTTT.

This clonotype is medium-sized (0.01 to 0.1%) in the sample. The genes are TRBV10-3 and TRBJ2-1; D is possibly TRBD1 or TRBD2 (5 bases each). Per germline, CDR1 ENHRY and CDR2 SYGVKD. The CDR3 sequence is 13 residues long. Trimming cost V 8 bases and J 8 bases, with 16 bases left between them. CDR3 loop: CAIAGTEQYEQFF. CDR3 nucleotide sequence: TGTGCCATCGCCGGGACCGAGCAGTATGAGCAGTTCTTC.

This chain joins TRBV12-3 or TRBV12-4 and TRBJ1-1; 8 nucleotides align to TRBD1. V shed 6 bases, J shed 1 base, and the junction held 7 bases outside the gene matches. The CDR3 has 15 residues. The DNA of the CDR3 is TGTGCCAGCAGGACACAGGGGGGAGGGAACACTGAAGCTTTCTTT. This sequence encodes CASRTQGGGNTEAFF.

The chain is built from TRBV2 and TRBJ2-3, with a weak D call TRBD2 (5 bases). Trimming removed 3 bases from V and 6 bases from J, with 19 bases in between. The CDR3 covers 16 residues. Germline values: CDR1 SNHLY, CDR2 FYNNEI. CDR3 loop: CASSDWGSGGPDTQYF. DNA of the CDR3: TGTGCCAGCAGTGATTGGGGAAGCGGAGGCCCGGATACGCAGTATTTT.

This clonotype has only a few counts. CDR3 protein: CASSLAPGHANTEAFF. CDR3 nucleotide sequence: TGTGCCAGCAGCTTAGCCCCGGGACACGCAAACACTGAAGCTTTCTTT. The chain uses TRBV7-9 and TRBJ1-1, with a weak D call TRBD1 (6 bases). V lost 0 bases and J lost 2, with 13 bases in between. The CDR3 is 16 amino acids. The germline CDR1 and CDR2 sequences are SEHNR and FQNEAQ (reference sequence).

This clonotype is medium-sized. The chain is built from TRBV6-5 and TRBJ1-6; TRBD1 matches at 9 bases. This CDR3 is built from 16 residues. Germline CDR1 reads MNHEY; CDR2 reads SVGAGI. Trimming at V came to 6 bases and at J to 7 bases, leaving 10 bases not matched to a gene. DNA for the CDR3: TGTGCCAGCAGGCAACAGGGGGCCTGGAAAAATTCACCCCTCCACTTT. Amino acid sequence: CASRQQGAWKNSPLHF.

This clonotype was seen a handful of times. The rearrangement joins TRBV10-1 to TRBJ2-2; TRBD1 matches 7 bases. After removal of 8 bases from V and 6 bases from J, the junction contained 9 bases not matched to a gene. CDR1 WNHNN and CDR2 SYGVQD come from the germline V gene (reference sequence). This CDR3 has 14 amino acids. CDR3 in amino acids: CASSRDSLAGELFF. The CDR3 DNA follows: TGCGCCAGCTCCCGGGACAGCTTAGCCGGGGAGCTGTTTTTT.

This clonotype was seen a handful of times. The V gene is TRBV7-9, the J gene TRBJ2-1; 10 bases line up with TRBD2. Germline loops: CDR1 SEHNR, CDR2 FQNEAQ (reference sequence). The V and J ends lost 2 bases and 9 bases, in that order; junction bases with no gene match: 7. CDR3 length: 15 amino acids. In DNA form, the CDR3 reads TGTGCCAGCAGCTTATCTAGCGGGAGACAAATTGAGCAGTTCTTC. Encoded protein: CASSLSSGRQIEQFF.

The sample holds a few counts of this clonotype. This CDR3 is CASSRGPLETQYF. In nucleotides, the CDR3 is TGTGCCAGCAGTCGGGGACCCCTGGAGACCCAGTACTTC. The chain recombines TRBV12-3 or TRBV12-4 with TRBJ2-5, with D tentatively TRBD1 or TRBD2 (5 bases each). The V and J ends lost 5 bases and 5 bases respectively, with 12 bases between them. The CDR3 is made up of 13 amino acids.